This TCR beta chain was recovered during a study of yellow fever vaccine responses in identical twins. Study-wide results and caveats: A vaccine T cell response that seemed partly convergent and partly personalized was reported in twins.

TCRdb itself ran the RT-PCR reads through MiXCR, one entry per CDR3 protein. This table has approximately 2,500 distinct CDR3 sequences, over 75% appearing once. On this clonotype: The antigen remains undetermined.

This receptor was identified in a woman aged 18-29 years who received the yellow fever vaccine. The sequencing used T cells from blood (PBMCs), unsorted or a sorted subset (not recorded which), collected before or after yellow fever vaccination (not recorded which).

The CDR3 reads CASSQGTGTLSYEQYF. CDR3 DNA sequence: TGTGCCAGCAGCCAGGGGACAGGGACGCTCTCCTACGAGCAGTACTTC. This chain joins TRBV6-1 and TRBJ2-7, with TRBD1 matching over 9 bases. The germline V gene encodes CDR1 MNHNS and CDR2 SASEGT. The CDR3 is 16 residues long. With 6 bases clipped from V and 0 bases from J, the junction kept 9 bases outside the gene matches.